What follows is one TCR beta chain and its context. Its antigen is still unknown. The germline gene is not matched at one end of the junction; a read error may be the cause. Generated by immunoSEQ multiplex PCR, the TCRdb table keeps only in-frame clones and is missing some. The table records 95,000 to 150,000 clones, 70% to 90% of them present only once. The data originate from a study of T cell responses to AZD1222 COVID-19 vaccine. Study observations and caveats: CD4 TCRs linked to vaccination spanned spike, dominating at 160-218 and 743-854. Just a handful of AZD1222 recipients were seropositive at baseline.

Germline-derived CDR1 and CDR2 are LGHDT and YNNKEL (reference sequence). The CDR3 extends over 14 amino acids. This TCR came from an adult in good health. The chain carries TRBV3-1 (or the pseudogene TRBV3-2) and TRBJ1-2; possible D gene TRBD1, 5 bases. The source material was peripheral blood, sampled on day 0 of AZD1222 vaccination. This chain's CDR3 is CASRQAGLGVSYTF. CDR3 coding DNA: TGTGCCAGCAGACAAGCGGGGTTGGGGGTTAGCTACACCTTC.